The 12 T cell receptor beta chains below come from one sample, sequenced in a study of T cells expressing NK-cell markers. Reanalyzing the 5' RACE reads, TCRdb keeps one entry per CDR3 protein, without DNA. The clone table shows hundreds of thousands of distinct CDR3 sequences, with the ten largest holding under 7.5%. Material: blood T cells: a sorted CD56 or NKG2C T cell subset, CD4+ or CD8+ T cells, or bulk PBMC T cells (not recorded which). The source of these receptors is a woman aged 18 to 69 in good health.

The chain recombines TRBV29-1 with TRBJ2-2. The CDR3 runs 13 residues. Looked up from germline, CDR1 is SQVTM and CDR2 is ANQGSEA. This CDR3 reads CSVDLLRSGELFF.

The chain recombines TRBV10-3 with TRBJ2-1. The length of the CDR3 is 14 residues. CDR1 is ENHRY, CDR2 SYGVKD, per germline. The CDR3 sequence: CAISARLDYNEQFF.

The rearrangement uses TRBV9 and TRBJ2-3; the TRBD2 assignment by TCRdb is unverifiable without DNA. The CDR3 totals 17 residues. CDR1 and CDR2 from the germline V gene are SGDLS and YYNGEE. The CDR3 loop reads CASSVVGVLVSTDTQYF. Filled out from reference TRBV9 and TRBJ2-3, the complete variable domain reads DSGVTQTPKHLITATGQRVTLRCSPRSGDLSVYWYQQSLDQGLQFLIQYYNGEERAKGNILERFSAQQFPDLHSELNLSSLELGDSALYFCASSVVGVLVSTDTQYFGPGTRLTVL.

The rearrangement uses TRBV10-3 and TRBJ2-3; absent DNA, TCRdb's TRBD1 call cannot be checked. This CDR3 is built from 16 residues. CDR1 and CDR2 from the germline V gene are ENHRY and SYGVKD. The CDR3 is CAISTGQTSSTDTQYF.

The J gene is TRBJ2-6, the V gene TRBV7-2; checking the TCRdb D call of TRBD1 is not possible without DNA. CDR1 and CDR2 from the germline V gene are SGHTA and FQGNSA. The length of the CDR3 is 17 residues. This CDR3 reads CASSLRRGGSGANVLTF.

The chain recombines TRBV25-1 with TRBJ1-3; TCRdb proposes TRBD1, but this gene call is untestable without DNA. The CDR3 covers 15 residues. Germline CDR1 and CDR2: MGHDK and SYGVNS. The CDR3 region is CASSDGISSGNTIYF.

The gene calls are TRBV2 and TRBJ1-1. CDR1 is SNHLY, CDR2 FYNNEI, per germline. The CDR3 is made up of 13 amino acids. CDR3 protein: CASKEDVMNEAFF.

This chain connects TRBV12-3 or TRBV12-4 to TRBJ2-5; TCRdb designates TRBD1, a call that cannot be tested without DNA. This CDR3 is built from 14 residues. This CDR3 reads CASSPQGVGETQYF.

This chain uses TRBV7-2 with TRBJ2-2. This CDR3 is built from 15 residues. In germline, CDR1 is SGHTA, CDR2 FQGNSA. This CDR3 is CASRSGITNTGELFF.

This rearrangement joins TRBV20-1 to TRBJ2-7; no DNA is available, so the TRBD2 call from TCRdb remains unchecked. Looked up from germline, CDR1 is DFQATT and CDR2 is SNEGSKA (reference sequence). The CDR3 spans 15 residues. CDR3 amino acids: CSARGGSGRVSEQYF.

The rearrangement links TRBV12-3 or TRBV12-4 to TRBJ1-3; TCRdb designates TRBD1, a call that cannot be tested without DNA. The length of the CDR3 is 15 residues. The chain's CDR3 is CASSSYRDIGNTIYF.

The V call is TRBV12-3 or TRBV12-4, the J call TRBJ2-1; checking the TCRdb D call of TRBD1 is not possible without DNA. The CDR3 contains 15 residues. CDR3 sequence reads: CASSPVRSSYNEQFF.